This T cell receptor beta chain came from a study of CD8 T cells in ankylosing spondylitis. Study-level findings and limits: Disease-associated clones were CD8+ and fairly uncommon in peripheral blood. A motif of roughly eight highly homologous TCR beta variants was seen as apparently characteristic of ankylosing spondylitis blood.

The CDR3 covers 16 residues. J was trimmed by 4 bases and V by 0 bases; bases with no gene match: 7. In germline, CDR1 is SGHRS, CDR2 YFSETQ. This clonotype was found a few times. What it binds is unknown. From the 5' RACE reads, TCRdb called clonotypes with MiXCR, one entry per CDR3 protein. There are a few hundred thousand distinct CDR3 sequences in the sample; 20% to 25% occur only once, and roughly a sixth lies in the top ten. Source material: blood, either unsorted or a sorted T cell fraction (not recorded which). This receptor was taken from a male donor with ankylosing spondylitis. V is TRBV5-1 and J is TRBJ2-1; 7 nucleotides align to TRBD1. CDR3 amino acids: CASSLGGGDGYNEQFF. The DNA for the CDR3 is TGCGCCAGCAGCTTGGGAGGGGGCGACGGGTACAATGAGCAGTTCTTC.